This is a list of T cell receptor beta chains from one sample in a study of control samples from healthy donors and cancer patients. Only in-frame clones appear in the TCRdb table, and some are missing; sequencing was by immunoSEQ multiplex PCR. The repertoire holds 84,000 or so clones, with 91% as singletons. Sequencing input: blood. Receptors were obtained from a man aged 50-59 years in good health. Each CDR3 is given with its conserved first and last residue. The D gene is left open where the match is weak. Clone size is shown for a subset of rows, as once, few, many or a class of expanded clone.

v_gene: TRBV4-1
d_gene: NA
abundance: few
j_gene: TRBJ1-2
CDR3aa: CASSQDPSPAYGYTF
CDR3nt: TGCGCCAGCAGCCAAGACCCCTCCCCCGCCTATGGCTACACCTTC

v_gene: TRBV7-2
d_gene: NA
abundance: NA
j_gene: TRBJ1-3
CDR3aa: CASSSQRNTIYF
CDR3nt: TGTGCCAGCAGCTCGCAGAGAAACACCATATATTTT

v_gene: TRBV2
d_gene: NA
abundance: NA
j_gene: TRBJ1-5
CDR3aa: CASSGQVTQPQHF
CDR3nt: TGTGCCAGCAGTGGACAGGTGACTCAGCCCCAGCATTTT

v_gene: TRBV30
d_gene: NA
abundance: few
j_gene: TRBJ2-7
CDR3aa: CAWSVREQYF
CDR3nt: TGTGCCTGGAGTGTCCGCGAGCAGTACTTC

v_gene: TRBV28
d_gene: TRBD1
abundance: NA
j_gene: TRBJ1-2
CDR3aa: CASSLLGGISYGYTF
CDR3nt: TGTGCCAGCAGCTTGCTAGGGGGCATCTCCTATGGCTACACCTTC

v_gene: TRBV29-1
d_gene: NA
abundance: NA
j_gene: TRBJ1-5
CDR3aa: CSVADSLSQPQHF
CDR3nt: TGCAGCGTGGCCGACAGTTTGAGCCAGCCCCAGCATTTT

v_gene: TRBV7-2
d_gene: NA
abundance: once
j_gene: TRBJ1-6
CDR3aa: CASSSYTSSPLHF
CDR3nt: TGTGCCAGCAGCTCTTACACCAGTTCACCCCTCCACTTT

v_gene: TRBV19
d_gene: NA
abundance: NA
j_gene: TRBJ1-1
CDR3aa: CASSIDQGTEAFF
CDR3nt: TGTGCCAGTAGTATAGATCAGGGGACTGAAGCTTTCTTT

v_gene: TRBV6-1
d_gene: NA
abundance: NA
j_gene: TRBJ1-2
CDR3aa: CASSESGTYGYTF
CDR3nt: TGTGCCAGCAGTGAAAGTGGGACCTATGGCTACACCTTC

v_gene: TRBV5-6
d_gene: NA
abundance: NA
j_gene: TRBJ1-1
CDR3aa: CASSLDDRGEAFF
CDR3nt: TGTGCCAGCAGCTTGGACGACAGAGGTGAAGCTTTCTTT

v_gene: TRBV6-6
d_gene: TRBD1
abundance: NA
j_gene: TRBJ2-7
CDR3aa: CASSPTGAYPYEQYF
CDR3nt: TGTGCCAGCAGCCCGACAGGGGCATACCCGTACGAGCAGTACTTC

v_gene: TRBV7-9
d_gene: NA
abundance: NA
j_gene: TRBJ2-5
CDR3aa: CASSPSAHQETQYF
CDR3nt: TGTGCCAGCAGCCCTAGCGCCCACCAAGAGACCCAGTACTTC

v_gene: TRBV27
d_gene: NA
abundance: NA
j_gene: TRBJ1-2
CDR3aa: CASSHRDGNGYTF
CDR3nt: TGTGCCAGCAGCCACAGGGACGGCAATGGCTACACCTTC

v_gene: TRBV6-6
d_gene: NA
abundance: few
j_gene: TRBJ2-7
CDR3aa: CASSLTATYEQYF
CDR3nt: TGTGCCAGCAGTCTGACTGCTACCTACGAGCAGTACTTC

v_gene: TRBV11-3
d_gene: NA
abundance: NA
j_gene: TRBJ2-6
CDR3aa: CASSLGAAPGANVLTF
CDR3nt: TGTGCCAGCAGCTTAGGTGCCGCCCCTGGGGCCAACGTCCTGACTTTC

v_gene: TRBV7-9
d_gene: NA
abundance: NA
j_gene: TRBJ2-1
CDR3aa: CASSFTGARNEQFF
CDR3nt: TGTGCCAGCAGCTTTACGGGGGCGCGTAATGAGCAGTTCTTC

v_gene: TRBV5-1
d_gene: NA
abundance: few
j_gene: TRBJ1-4
CDR3aa: CASSHGTVTEKLFF
CDR3nt: TGCGCCAGCAGCCACGGGACGGTTACTGAAAAACTGTTTTTT

v_gene: TRBV13
d_gene: NA
abundance: NA
j_gene: TRBJ1-2
CDR3aa: CASSAPHRASDGYTF
CDR3nt: TGTGCCAGCAGCGCCCCTCACAGGGCTTCCGATGGCTACACCTTC

v_gene: TRBV15
d_gene: NA
abundance: NA
j_gene: TRBJ1-1
CDR3aa: CATSGGPRADTEAFF
CDR3nt: TGTGCCACCAGCGGAGGACCGAGGGCTGACACTGAAGCTTTCTTT

v_gene: TRBV7-2
d_gene: NA
abundance: NA
j_gene: TRBJ1-1
CDR3aa: CASSPRAGTNTEAFF
CDR3nt: TGTGCCAGCAGCCCCCGGGCAGGGACGAACACTGAAGCTTTCTTT

v_gene: TRBV24-1
d_gene: NA
abundance: NA
j_gene: TRBJ1-2
CDR3aa: CATSVTGYGYTF
CDR3nt: TGTGCCACCAGTGTAACAGGATATGGCTACACCTTC

v_gene: TRBV12-3/TRBV12-4
d_gene: NA
abundance: NA
j_gene: TRBJ2-2
CDR3aa: CASSKSTGELFF
CDR3nt: TGTGCCAGCAGTAAATCGACCGGGGAGCTGTTTTTT

v_gene: TRBV3-1/TRBV3-2
d_gene: NA
abundance: NA
j_gene: TRBJ1-1
CDR3aa: CASSRTLQGSSEAFF
CDR3nt: TGTGCCAGCAGCCGCACCTTACAGGGATCAAGTGAAGCTTTCTTT

v_gene: TRBV6-4
d_gene: TRBD1
abundance: NA
j_gene: TRBJ1-1
CDR3aa: CASSLEAPGQGVPEAFF
CDR3nt: TGTGCCAGCAGTTTAGAGGCCCCGGGACAGGGGGTCCCTGAAGCTTTCTTT

v_gene: TRBV6-4
d_gene: NA
abundance: NA
j_gene: TRBJ1-2
CDR3aa: CASSPGYGYTF
CDR3nt: TGTGCCAGCAGTCCCGGCTATGGCTACACCTTC

v_gene: TRBV3-1/TRBV3-2
d_gene: NA
abundance: NA
j_gene: TRBJ1-1
CDR3aa: CASSLVGNTEAFF
CDR3nt: TGTGCCAGCAGCCTCGTTGGGAACACTGAAGCTTTCTTT

v_gene: TRBV30
d_gene: TRBD1
abundance: NA
j_gene: TRBJ1-2
CDR3aa: CAWSRDRVFGYTF
CDR3nt: TGTGCCTGGAGCCGGGACAGGGTATTTGGCTACACCTTC

v_gene: TRBV11-3
d_gene: TRBD1
abundance: NA
j_gene: TRBJ2-1
CDR3aa: CASSTGQGVGGQFF
CDR3nt: TGTGCCAGCAGCACCGGACAGGGCGTCGGTGGGCAGTTCTTC